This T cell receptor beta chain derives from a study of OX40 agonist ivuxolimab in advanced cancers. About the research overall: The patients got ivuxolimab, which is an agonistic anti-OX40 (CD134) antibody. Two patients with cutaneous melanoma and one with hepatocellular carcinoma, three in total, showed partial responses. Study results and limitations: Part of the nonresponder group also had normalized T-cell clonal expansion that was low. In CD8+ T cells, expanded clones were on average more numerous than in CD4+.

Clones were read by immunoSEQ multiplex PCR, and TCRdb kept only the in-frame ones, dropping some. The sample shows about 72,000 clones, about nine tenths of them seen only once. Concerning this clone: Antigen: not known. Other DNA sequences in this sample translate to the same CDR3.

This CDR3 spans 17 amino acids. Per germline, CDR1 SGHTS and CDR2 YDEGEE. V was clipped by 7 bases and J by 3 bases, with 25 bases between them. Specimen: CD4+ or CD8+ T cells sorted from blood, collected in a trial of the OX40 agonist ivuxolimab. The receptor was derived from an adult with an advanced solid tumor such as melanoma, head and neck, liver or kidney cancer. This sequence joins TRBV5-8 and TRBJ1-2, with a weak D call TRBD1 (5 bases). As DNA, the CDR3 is TGTGCCAGCCACCCATCCACGGGGCCTGGATGGGACTATGGCTACACCTTC. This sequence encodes CASHPSTGPGWDYGYTF.